Below are 8 T cell receptor beta chains sequenced from a single sample in a study of OX40 agonist ivuxolimab in advanced cancers. Sequenced by immunoSEQ multiplex PCR; TCRdb stores in-frame clones only, minus some. The sample shows tens of thousands of clones, about 90% of them seen only once. The sample was CD4+ or CD8+ T cells sorted from blood, taken in a trial of the OX40 agonist ivuxolimab. The receptors derive from an adult with an advanced solid tumor such as melanoma, head and neck, liver or kidney cancer.

The chain joins TRBV14 to TRBJ1-2; unclear D gene. V was pared by 2 bases and J by 1 base, with 11 bases between. Germline V gives CDR1 SGHDN, CDR2 FVKESK. The CDR3 is made up of 15 amino acids. In nucleotides, the CDR3 is TGTGCCAGCAGCCAATTGGACGGAGATAACTATGGCTACACCTTC. This sequence encodes CASSQLDGDNYGYTF.

J is TRBJ1-1 and V is TRBV28; unclear D gene. CDR3 length: 13 residues. Germline CDR1 reads MDHEN; CDR2 reads SYDVKM. Trimming cost V 3 bases and J 3 bases, with 8 bases left between them. The CDR3 here is CASSFSEYTEAFF. The CDR3 DNA sequence: TGTGCCAGCAGTTTTTCGGAGTACACTGAAGCTTTCTTT.

The chain carries TRBV7-3 and TRBJ1-1; D gene uncertain. Trimming took 2 bases from V and 7 from J, leaving 8 bases between them. CDR1 is SGHTA and CDR2 is FQGTGA in the germline V gene. The CDR3 runs to 12 residues. CDR3 loop: CASSLARGEAFF. Written as DNA, the CDR3 is TGTGCCAGCAGCTTAGCGCGAGGTGAAGCTTTCTTT.

The chain uses TRBV5-1 and TRBJ2-5; TRBD1 matches 8 bases. CDR1 and CDR2 (germline): SGHRS, YFSETQ. J gave up 4 bases and V 5 bases, and 13 bases lay outside the gene matches. CDR3 length: 16 residues. The CDR3 loop is CASSVDRVGGRETQYF. The CDR3 DNA follows: TGCGCCAGCAGTGTGGACAGGGTCGGGGGAAGAGAGACCCAGTACTTC. Full variable domain (missing parts from reference TRBV5-1 and TRBJ2-5): KAGVTQTPRYLIKTRGQQVTLSCSPISGHRSVSWYQQTPGQGLQFLFEYFSETQRNKGNFPGRFSGRQFSNSRSEMNVSTLELGDSALYLCASSVDRVGGRETQYFGPGTRLLVL.

The chain recombines TRBV10-3 with TRBJ1-5; D gene ambiguous. The germline V gene has CDR1 ENHRY and CDR2 SYGVKD. V lost 3 bases, J lost 2 bases, and 11 bases lay in between. The CDR3 is made up of 15 amino acids. The CDR3 coding sequence is TGTGCCATCAGTGAACTAGGGTTGGGCAATCAGCCCCAGCATTTT. Its protein is CAISELGLGNQPQHF.

This chain joins TRBV9 and TRBJ2-7; no reliable D call. The germline V gene encodes CDR1 SGDLS and CDR2 YYNGEE. The CDR3 has 13 amino acids. Between the trimmed V and J ends, which lost 0 bases and 7 bases, there was a span of 11 bases. The CDR3 DNA reads TGTGCCAGCAGCGTAGGAAAGTCCCCGGAGCAGTACTTC. This sequence encodes CASSVGKSPEQYF.

The chain is built from TRBV21-1 and TRBJ1-2; TRBD1 is the table's D call, not checked against the DNA. TRBV21-1 is a pseudogene segment. The CDR3 is 13 residues long. CDR3 region: CASSKEGQACYTF. CDR3 coding DNA: TGTGCCAGCAGCAAAGAGGGGCAGGCATGCTACACCTTC.

This clone occurred a few times. This chain connects TRBV7-9 to TRBJ2-1, with D perhaps matching TRBD1 (6 bases). CDR3 size: 14 residues. Germline loops: CDR1 SEHNR, CDR2 FQNEAQ (reference sequence). With 6 bases removed from V and 5 bases from J, the gap between germline ends came to 14 bases. The CDR3 bases are TGTGCCAGCAGAGAGGGGGACATAAACAATGAGCAGTTCTTC. Translating gives CASREGDINNEQFF.